A selection of T cell receptor beta chains follows, all from one sample in a study of T cell changes during pregnancy in multiple sclerosis. The assay was immunoSEQ multiplex PCR, and TCRdb's table has in-frame clones only and misses some. The table includes just under 20,000 clones, roughly nine tenths detected once. The sample consisted of CD8+ T cells from peripheral blood mononuclear cells, taken in the second trimester of pregnancy. These receptor sequences come from a female donor in good health, enrolled as a control in a pregnancy study. CDR3s leave out the opening cysteine and the closing phenylalanine or tryptophan. A D gene is named only where the DNA matches it firmly. A clone size is listed for some rows: how often the clone was seen (once, few, many), or a class if it is expanded.

CDR3aa,abundance,v_gene,d_gene,j_gene
ASSEGSGGTLSYEQY,-,TRBV6-1,TRBD2,TRBJ2-7
ASSLPPYLAREADTQY,-,TRBV7-7,-,TRBJ2-3
ASRLRGNRGYGNTEAF,few,TRBV27,TRBD1,TRBJ1-1
ATSRDTSGSYEQY,-,TRBV15,TRBD2,TRBJ2-7
ATADGFSYEQY,few,TRBV15,-,TRBJ2-7
ASSSPDRDQPQH,-,TRBV28,TRBD1,TRBJ1-5
ASSRSPGKGTDTQY,-,TRBV5-6,-,TRBJ2-3
ASSGQSQEKLF,-,TRBV6-1,-,TRBJ1-4
SVEDREGGNGYT,-,TRBV29-1,-,TRBJ1-2
AHLEGASYT,-,TRBV30,-,TRBJ1-2